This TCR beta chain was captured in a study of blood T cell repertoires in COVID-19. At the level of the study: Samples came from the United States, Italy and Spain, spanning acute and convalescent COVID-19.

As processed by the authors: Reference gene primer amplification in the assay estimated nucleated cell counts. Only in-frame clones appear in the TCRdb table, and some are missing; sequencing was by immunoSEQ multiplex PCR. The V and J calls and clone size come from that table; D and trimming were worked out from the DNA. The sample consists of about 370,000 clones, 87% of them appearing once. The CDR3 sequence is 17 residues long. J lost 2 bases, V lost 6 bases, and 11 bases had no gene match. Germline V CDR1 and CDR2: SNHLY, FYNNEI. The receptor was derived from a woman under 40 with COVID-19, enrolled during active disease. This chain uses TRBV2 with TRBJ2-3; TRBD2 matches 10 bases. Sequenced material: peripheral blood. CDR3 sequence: CASRRSPGLADTDTQYF. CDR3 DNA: TGTGCCAGCAGGCGATCACCTGGACTAGCGGACACAGATACGCAGTATTTT.